This T cell receptor (beta chain) comes out of a study of CD8+ T cells in alopecia areata. Overall study context: Tofacitinib was taken orally by treated patients, and the dose was 5 to 10 mg twice daily. Tofacitinib exposure lasted 6 to 18 months, followed by 6 months off drug.

Overall study findings and caveats: Alopecia totalis/universalis scalp especially showed more expanded CD8+ clones than normal scalp.

The investigators collected lesional scalp punch biopsies and peripheral blood from alopecia areata patients. This clone was seen only a few times. The antigen is undetermined. At one boundary the junction diverges from the germline segment, which might be a read error. RNA was isolated and reverse transcribed to cDNA, the sequencing template. Sequencing was performed with immunoSEQ multiplex PCR; in TCRdb, only in-frame clones are kept and a portion is missing. The table has over 85,000 clones, 41% seen once. This CDR3 has 15 residues. Germline-derived CDR1 and CDR2 are LGHNA and YNFKEQ. Sequenced: CD4+ T cells sorted from blood. The origin of this receptor is a human donor with alopecia areata. The chain couples TRBV4-2 to TRBJ2-1; 8 nucleotides match TRBD2. The CDR3 DNA is TGTGCCAGCAGCCAAGATTCTTCTGGCGGGAGGTCTCTGCTCTTC. Translating gives CASSQDSSGGRSLLF.